The T cell receptor (beta chain) described here comes from a study of blood T cell repertoires in COVID-19 (dated by TCRdb to between 2020 and 2021). Regarding the complete study: Collaborator samples came from the United States, Italy and Spain and covered acute and convalescent phases of COVID-19. Deeply sampled blood TCRbeta repertoires from subjects exposed to, actively infected with, or recovered from COVID-19 were included in the dataset. The prospective study material was composed of cDNA or gDNA derived from T cells, B-cell-depleted T cells, or PBMCs. Nearly every sample came with metadata listing a de-identified subject ID, COVID-19 status, age in years and sex. Samples were obtained from the ongoing ImmuneRACE study (first 160 participants) and from some 1,300 subjects provided by 6 global collaborators. The repertoires were made available in a free public database intended to serve as a resource for research on the immune response to SARS-CoV-2. Where available, HLA class I and class II types were obtained from metadata supplied by the sample provider rather than from assay-based typing. Study-level results and caveats: How much clinical and demographic metadata was included differed by source and by participant, and the metadata was provided uncurated.

The immunoSEQ Assay, a bias-controlled multiplex PCR, was used to amplify TCRbeta CDR3 regions from genomic DNA. The study's processing was this. The number of nucleated cells in each sample was estimated from the amplification of reference gene primers within the assay. Sequence reads were collapsed and filtered to measure the absolute abundance of every unique TCRbeta CDR3 rearrangement. Productive Simpson clonality was computed per sample as the square root of Simpson's diversity index over productive rearrangements. As stored in TCRdb, this immuneACCESS dataset retains in-frame rearrangements with V and J assigned. A fraction of the clones does not appear; measured against another copy, unresolved V genes explain less than half of the discrepancy, and the remainder lacks a known reason. V and J calls and clone size are given by that table; D and trimming were obtained from the DNA. The sample records about 200,000 clones, 70% to 85% of which are singletons. The biggest ten clones account for 15% of the sample.

Note on this clone: Its antigen is not yet known. Base quality data are lacking; no much larger clone is found one base away.

Participants in the prospective study were enrolled through a virtual design, were aged about 18 to 90 years, and lived in roughly 24 United States geographic areas. In the prospective study, participants were assigned to cohorts based on the clinical history participants reported in a screening survey and a study questionnaire. Recovered participants in ImmuneRACE Cohort 3 were defined as having two consecutive negative NP/OP PCR tests, clearance from a healthcare professional, or resolution of symptoms. In the prospective study, whole blood, serum and a nasopharyngeal or oropharyngeal swab were collected from each participant by mobile phlebotomists. Additional blood draws and questionnaires over an approximately two-month period could optionally be provided by prospective study participants. Prospective study blood samples were shipped either frozen or at room temperature before DNA extraction.

Source material: PBMCs or T cells enriched from blood (not recorded which). This clonotype was obtained from a middle-aged man who had recovered from COVID-19.

The CDR3 in this case is CASSQTGRNGELFF. The DNA reads TGTGCCAGCAGCCAGACAGGGCGCAACGGGGAGCTGTTTTTT. The rearrangement combines TRBV7-9 with TRBJ2-2; TRBD1 fits 7 bases in the junction. The germline V gene (reference sequence) yields SEHNR for CDR1 and FQNEAQ for CDR2. The CDR3 measures 14 amino acids from cysteine to phenylalanine. Only the CDR3 DNA stays, 42 bases, in frame from base 1. After removal of 5 bases from V and 7 bases from J, the junction retains 7 bases not matched to a gene. Full variable domain (CDR3 extended with the reference TRBV7-9 and TRBJ2-2 proteins): DTGVSQNPRHKITKRGQNVTFRCDPISEHNRLYWYRQTLGQGPEFLTYFQNEAQLEKSRLLSDRFSAERPKGSFSTLEIQRTEQGDSAMYLCASSQTGRNGELFFGEGSRLTVL.